Listed here is a single TCR beta chain. V was trimmed by 4 bases and J by 4 bases, leaving 13 bases between them. CDR1 and CDR2 (germline): SNHLY, FYNNEI. The CDR3 runs to 15 residues. Produced via immunoSEQ multiplex PCR; TCRdb's table is partial and in-frame only. The table lists approximately 99,000 clones, 90% to 96% of them singletons, with 0.67% in the top ten. The record originates from a study of cytomegalovirus exposure and HLA in healthy donors. This TCR came from a woman younger than 35 in good health and CMV-seronegative. What was sequenced was PBMCs. The V call is TRBV2, the J call TRBJ2-2; TRBD2 might be the D (5 bases). The CDR3 bases are TGTGCCAGCAGTGTTCTCGGGGATTTCACCGGGGAGCTGTTTTTT. Amino acid sequence: CASSVLGDFTGELFF.